These 2 T cell receptor beta chains came from one sample sequenced in a study of T-cell memory formation after mild COVID-19. TCRdb used MiXCR to reprocess the 5' RACE reads, holding one entry per CDR3 protein. Of approximately 580,000 distinct CDR3 sequences listed, roughly 20% are singletons. The specimen was PBMCs or a T cell subset sorted from them (not recorded which). All receptors derive from an adult woman who had mild COVID-19 (a few samples of this study predate the infection). Cell type and time point are not known.

This clonotype was recorded at least ten times. In DNA, the CDR3 is TGTGCCAGCAGCCAAAGCACGAGAGAAGCTTTCTTT. This codes for CASSQSTREAFF. V and J are TRBV3-1 and TRBJ1-1; D is unresolved. Germline CDR1 reads LGHDT; CDR2 reads YNNKEL (reference sequence). The CDR3 extends over 12 amino acids. V was pared by 2 bases and J by 8 bases, with 9 bases between.

V gene TRBV3-1 combines with J gene TRBJ2-5; 11 positions match TRBD1. Germline V gene data show CDR1 as LGHDT and CDR2 as YNNKEL (reference sequence). This CDR3 region has 14 residues. The junction had 6 bases not matched to a gene; V was cut back by 7 bases and J by 5 bases. The CDR3 nucleotides are TGTGCCAGCACCGGGACAGGGGGAAGTGAGACCCAGTACTTC. The encoded protein is CASTGTGGSETQYF.